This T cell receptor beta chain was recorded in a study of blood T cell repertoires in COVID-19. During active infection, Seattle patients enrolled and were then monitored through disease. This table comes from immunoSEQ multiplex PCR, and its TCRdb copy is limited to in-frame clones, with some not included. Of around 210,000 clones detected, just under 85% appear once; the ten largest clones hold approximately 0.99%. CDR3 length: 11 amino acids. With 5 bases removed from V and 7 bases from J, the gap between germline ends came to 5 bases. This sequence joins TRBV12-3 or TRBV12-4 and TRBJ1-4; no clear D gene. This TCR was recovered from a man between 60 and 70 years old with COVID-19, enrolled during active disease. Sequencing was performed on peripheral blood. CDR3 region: CASSESEKLFF. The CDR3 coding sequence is TGTGCCAGCAGTGAGAGTGAAAAACTGTTTTTT.